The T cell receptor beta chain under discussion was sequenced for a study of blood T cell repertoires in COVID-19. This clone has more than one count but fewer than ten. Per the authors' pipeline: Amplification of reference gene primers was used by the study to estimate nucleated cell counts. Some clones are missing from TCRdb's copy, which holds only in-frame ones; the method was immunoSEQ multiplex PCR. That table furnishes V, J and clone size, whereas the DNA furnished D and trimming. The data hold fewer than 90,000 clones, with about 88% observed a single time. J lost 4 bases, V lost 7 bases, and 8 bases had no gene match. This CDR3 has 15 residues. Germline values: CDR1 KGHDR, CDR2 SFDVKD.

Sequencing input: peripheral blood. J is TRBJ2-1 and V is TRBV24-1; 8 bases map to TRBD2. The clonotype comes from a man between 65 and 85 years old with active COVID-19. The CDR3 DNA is TGTGCCACCAGCACTAGCGGAGGGGTTTACAATGAGCAGTTCTTC. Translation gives CATSTSGGVYNEQFF.